A single sample gave rise to the 30 T cell receptor beta chains below, sequenced in a study of siplizumab effects on memory and regulatory T cells (dated by TCRdb to between 2018 and 2021). The library was prepared using the immunoSEQ multiplex PCR assay. Sourced from immuneACCESS, this table was stored by TCRdb with only in-frame sequences that have V and J called. A share of the clones is absent; for the studies checked, an unresolved V gene accounts for under half, and the remainder has no known explanation. The sample profile shows around 100,000 clones; 92% of them were found once. Roughly 0.78% of the sample belongs to the ten largest clones. Sequenced: Tregs sorted from blood. The receptors derive from a human donor in good health.

This sequence joins TRBV7-3 and TRBJ2-3; the match to TRBD2 covers 9 bases. V trimming: 4 bases; J trimming: 3 bases; junction bases outside the gene matches: 5. There are 15 residues in the CDR3. Germline V gene sequence: CDR1 SGHTA, CDR2 FQGTGA. CDR3: CASSSIAGETDTQYF. For the CDR3, the DNA is TGTGCCAGCAGCTCAATAGCGGGGGAAACAGATACGCAGTATTTT. Complete variable domain (other parts from reference TRBV7-3 and TRBJ2-3): GAGVSQTPSNKVTEKGKYVELRCDPISGHTALYWYRQSLGQGPEFLIYFQGTGAADDSGLPNDRFFAVRPEGSVSTLKIQRTERGDSAVYLCASSSIAGETDTQYFGPGTRLTVL.

The chain combines TRBV28 with TRBJ1-3, with D possibly TRBD1 on 6 matching bases. CDR1 MDHEN and CDR2 SYDVKM come from the germline V gene. The CDR3 sequence is 14 residues long. The V and J ends lost 4 bases and 4 bases respectively, with 11 bases between them. CDR3 DNA: TGTGCCAGCAGTTCACAGGGCGGAGGAAACACCATATATTTT. Translated, it gives CASSSQGGGNTIYF.

This chain links TRBV5-5 with TRBJ1-5; 12 bases agree with TRBD1. Germline V CDR1 and CDR2: SGHKS, YYEKEE (reference sequence). The CDR3 runs to 16 residues. J was trimmed by 0 bases and V by 4 bases; bases with no gene match: 2. The CDR3 DNA is TGTGCCAGCAGCGGGACAGGGGGCCATAGCAATCAGCCCCAGCATTTT. It encodes CASSGTGGHSNQPQHF.

V gene TRBV7-9 combines with J gene TRBJ2-3; the match to TRBD1 covers 11 bases. The V gene end was trimmed by 5 bases and the J gene end by 0 bases; junction bases not matched to a gene: 10. The CDR3 sequence is 18 residues long. CDR1 and CDR2 (germline): SEHNR, FQNEAQ (reference sequence). The CDR3, as DNA: TGTGCCAGCAGCCACGGGACAGGGGGATTGAGAAGCACAGATACGCAGTATTTT. As protein: CASSHGTGGLRSTDTQYF.

This chain joins TRBV5-6 and TRBJ2-3, with D possibly matching TRBD2 (6 bases). CDR1 is SGHDT and CDR2 is YYEEEE in the germline V gene. The V end lost 1 base, the J end lost 0 bases, and 12 bases lay between the germline ends. The CDR3 spans 16 residues. In nucleotides, the CDR3 is TGTGCCAGCAGCTTGTGGGTAGCGGCTAGCACAGATACGCAGTATTTT. Amino acid sequence: CASSLWVAASTDTQYF.

This rearrangement joins TRBV10-1 to TRBJ1-1; a possible D gene is TRBD1 (5 bases). Germline V gene lookup returns CDR1 WNHNN and CDR2 SYGVQD (reference sequence). Trimming left V 11 bases short and J 3 bases short, with 16 bases between. CDR3 length: 13 amino acids. CDR3 in DNA: TGCGCCGGGACGGACGTTTCGGACACTGAAGCTTTCTTT. This encodes CAGTDVSDTEAFF.

This sequence joins TRBV2 and TRBJ2-1, with no clear D. CDR3 length equals 13 residues. Germline V gene sequence: CDR1 SNHLY, CDR2 FYNNEI. Trimming pared 1 base from V and 6 bases from J, leaving 7 bases between. The DNA for the CDR3 is TGTGCCAGCAGTGAAGGGGTAGTCAATGAGCAGTTCTTC. Translated: CASSEGVVNEQFF.

The J gene is TRBJ2-5, the V gene TRBV5-1; TRBD1 matches 9 bases. Germline-derived CDR1 and CDR2 are SGHRS and YFSETQ. There are 18 residues in the CDR3. V trimming: 3 bases; J trimming: 5 bases; junction bases outside the gene matches: 17. This CDR3 is CASSWWGWTGTGSETQYF. The CDR3 DNA reads as TGCGCCAGCAGCTGGTGGGGGTGGACCGGGACAGGGAGTGAGACCCAGTACTTC.

The table lists this clone with a few counts. V and J are TRBV5-5 and TRBJ2-1; perhaps TRBD2 as D (5 bases). From germline, CDR1 is SGHKS and CDR2 YYEKEE (reference sequence). CDR3 length equals 15 residues. V dropped 4 bases and J dropped 6 bases, with 17 bases sitting between them. The DNA of the CDR3 is TGTGCCAGCAGCCTGGCGACACTACTAGGCAATGAGCAGTTCTTC. Protein: CASSLATLLGNEQFF. Full variable domain (remainder filled in from reference TRBV5-5 and TRBJ2-1): DAGVTQSPTHLIKTRGQQVTLRCSPISGHKSVSWYQQVLGQGPQFIFQYYEKEERGRGNFPDRFSARQFPNYSSELNVNALLLGDSALYLCASSLATLLGNEQFFGPGTRLTVL.

The V gene is TRBV15, the J gene TRBJ2-1, with 10 bases that match TRBD2. The CDR3 sequence is 13 residues long. From germline, CDR1 is LNHNV and CDR2 YYDKDF (reference sequence). Unmatched junction bases numbered 8, after V lost 3 bases and J lost 15 bases. CDR3 DNA sequence: TGTGCCACCAGCAGGGCTAGCGGGAGACTACGGTTCTTC. This encodes CATSRASGRLRFF.

V usage is TRBV19 and J usage is TRBJ2-6; D remains ambiguous. Germline lookup yields CDR1 LNHDA and CDR2 SQIVND (reference sequence). The V end was cut by 9 bases, the J end by 0 bases, with 0 bases between. The CDR3 spans 11 residues. The CDR3 sequence: CASSGANVLTF. The CDR3 DNA reads as TGTGCCAGCTCTGGGGCCAACGTCCTGACTTTC.

The V and J genes are TRBV4-1 and TRBJ2-1; D gene unclear. V was pared by 1 base and J by 0 bases, with 10 bases between. There are 16 residues in the CDR3. Germline V gene sequence: CDR1 MGHRA, CDR2 YSYEKL. CDR3 residues: CASSQGRASSYNEQFF. The DNA of the CDR3 is TGCGCCAGCAGCCAAGGTCGGGCGAGCTCCTACAATGAGCAGTTCTTC.

J is TRBJ1-5 and V is TRBV2, with TRBD1 identical over 8 bases. The CDR3 is 16 amino acids. V trimming: 6 bases; J trimming: 0 bases; junction bases outside the gene matches: 7. Germline assignment: CDR1 SNHLY and CDR2 FYNNEI. CDR3 in DNA: TGTGCCAGCAGATTAGACAGGGGAACTAGCAATCAGCCCCAGCATTTT. It translates to CASRLDRGTSNQPQHF.

This clone was detected only once. V is TRBV10-3 and J is TRBJ1-2; D not certain. The CDR3 runs to 12 residues. V gave up 10 bases and J gave up 4 bases, with 13 bases separating them. Germline CDR1 reads ENHRY; CDR2 reads SYGVKD. DNA of the CDR3: TGTGCCACGCTTGGGTTTGGCTATGGCTACACCTTC. It yields the protein CATLGFGYGYTF.

CDR3 in DNA: TGTGCCAGCAGCTCCACCTACGAGCAGTACTTC. This codes for CASSSTYEQYF. The chain carries TRBV11-1 and TRBJ2-7, with D unclear. Germline values: CDR1 SGHAT, CDR2 FQDESV (reference sequence). There are 11 residues in the CDR3. Trimming took 4 bases from V and 2 from J, leaving 3 bases between them.

The chain combines TRBV30 with TRBJ2-7; maybe TRBD1 (6 bases). The V end was cut by 5 bases, the J end by 5 bases, with 16 bases between. The V gene's germline CDR1 is GTSNPN and CDR2 SVGIG (reference sequence). The CDR3 sequence is 13 residues long. CDR3 sequence reads: CAWGHRAKNEQYF. The CDR3 DNA follows: TGTGCCTGGGGTCACAGGGCCAAGAACGAGCAGTACTTC.

The rearrangement uses TRBV7-2 and TRBJ2-3; 9 bases fit TRBD1. The V and J ends lost 4 bases and 1 base, in that order; junction bases with no gene match: 3. The CDR3 spans 15 residues. Germline-derived CDR1 and CDR2 are SGHTA and FQGNSA. The CDR3 DNA follows: TGTGCCAGCAGCTCACGGACAGGGGGCACAGATACGCAGTATTTT. Translation gives CASSSRTGGTDTQYF.

This clone is a singleton in its sample. The chain couples TRBV6-6 to TRBJ2-5; 8 nucleotides agree with TRBD2. The germline V gene has CDR1 MNHNY and CDR2 SVGAGI (reference sequence). With 6 bases clipped from V and 8 bases from J, the junction kept 14 bases outside the gene matches. CDR3 size: 15 residues. Written as DNA, the CDR3 is TGTGCCAGCAGAGACCTTGGTGCGGGAGGTGCAACCCAGTACTTC. This codes for CASRDLGAGGATQYF.

This sequence joins TRBV6-1 and TRBJ1-5; D is perhaps TRBD1 (5 bases). V was pared by 4 bases and J by 6 bases, with 13 bases between. CDR3 size: 14 residues. Germline CDR1 reads MNHNS; CDR2 reads SASEGT. The CDR3 protein is CASSGPWGGQPQHF. CDR3 bases: TGTGCCAGCAGTGGCCCATGGGGGGGTCAGCCCCAGCATTTT.

This chain joins TRBV5-1 and TRBJ2-5, with TRBD1 matching over 8 bases. The length of the CDR3 is 16 residues. Per germline, CDR1 SGHRS and CDR2 YFSETQ. J was trimmed by 4 bases and V by 0 bases; bases with no gene match: 8. The CDR3 nucleotides are TGCGCCAGCAGCTTGGACCCCAGGGGGCTTAGAGAGACCCAGTACTTC. Translation: CASSLDPRGLRETQYF.

The rearrangement links TRBV6-5 to TRBJ2-3; tentative D call: TRBD2 (6 bases). Germline V gene data show CDR1 as MNHEY and CDR2 as SVGAGI. This CDR3 contains 15 residues. The V and J ends lost 2 bases and 2 bases respectively, with 11 bases between them. CDR3 region: CASSYAGLFTDTQYF. CDR3 bases: TGTGCCAGCAGTTACGCGGGGCTCTTCACAGATACGCAGTATTTT.

The V and J genes are TRBV18 and TRBJ2-4; D is perhaps TRBD1 (5 bases). In germline, CDR1 is KGHSH, CDR2 LQKENI. V was pared by 3 bases and J by 4 bases, with 19 bases between. The CDR3 totals 17 residues. The CDR3 protein is CASSPPTVRYRKNIQYF. CDR3 sequence (DNA): TGTGCCAGCTCACCCCCGACAGTACGATATAGAAAAAACATTCAGTACTTC.

The V call is TRBV23-1, the J call TRBJ2-7; 7 bases fit TRBD1. TRBV23-1 is placed among ORFs of uncertain function. This CDR3 comprises 14 residues. V dropped 4 bases and J dropped 4; count of bases not matched to a gene: 7. DNA of the CDR3: TGCGCCAGCAGTCCTGGACAGGTCACATACGAGCAGTACTTC. Translating gives CASSPGQVTYEQYF.

CDR3 sequence reads: CASSLGGVLSGANVLTF. CDR3 nucleotides: TGTGCCAGCAGCTTGGGTGGAGTTCTCTCTGGGGCCAACGTCCTGACTTTC. The chain employs TRBV5-6 and TRBJ2-6; D gene ambiguous. CDR1 SGHDT and CDR2 YYEEEE come from the germline V gene. CDR3 length: 17 residues. Between the trimmed V and J ends, which lost 0 bases and 0 bases, there was a span of 10 bases.

This chain connects TRBV15 to TRBJ2-3; D unclear. This CDR3 spans 13 amino acids. V lost 1 base and J 2 bases, leaving 4 bases between the germline ends. Looked up from germline, CDR1 is LNHNV and CDR2 is YYDKDF (reference sequence). The CDR3 protein is CATSRASTDTQYF. CDR3 bases: TGTGCCACCAGCAGAGCCTCCACAGATACGCAGTATTTT. Full variable domain (outside the CDR3, taken from reference TRBV15 and TRBJ2-3): DAMVIQNPRYQVTQFGKPVTLSCSQTLNHNVMYWYQQKSSQAPKLLFHYYDKDFNNEADTPDNFQSRRPNTSFCFLDIRSPGLGDTAMYLCATSRASTDTQYFGPGTRLTVL.

The rearrangement links TRBV21-1 to TRBJ2-6; the table's TRBD1 call for D was not verified on the DNA. TRBV21-1 is classified as a pseudogene. This CDR3 has 18 residues. CDR3 sequence (DNA): TGTGCCAGCAGCAAAGATGCGACAGGGCGCTCTGGGGCCAACGTCCTGACTTTC. Its translation: CASSKDATGRSGANVLTF.

V is TRBV7-9 and J is TRBJ2-4; 10 bases fit TRBD2. The CDR3 loop spans 13 amino acids. The V gene end was trimmed by 5 bases and the J gene end by 8 bases; junction bases not matched to a gene: 3. Per germline, CDR1 SEHNR and CDR2 FQNEAQ (reference sequence). This CDR3 reads CASSASGSYIQYF. The DNA of the CDR3 is TGTGCCAGCAGCGCTAGCGGGAGTTACATTCAGTACTTC.

The chain employs TRBV5-1 and TRBJ2-2, with 10 bases fitting TRBD2. The CDR3 covers 15 residues. CDR1 and CDR2 from the germline V gene are SGHRS and YFSETQ. Germline trimming cut 3 bases from V and 5 bases from J; bases unmatched to any gene: 4. CDR3 nucleotide sequence: TGCGCCAGCAGCTGGGGACTAGCGTCTACCGGGGAGCTGTTTTTT. This codes for CASSWGLASTGELFF. The entire variable domain, with the rest obtained from reference TRBV5-1 and TRBJ2-2, is as follows: KAGVTQTPRYLIKTRGQQVTLSCSPISGHRSVSWYQQTPGQGLQFLFEYFSETQRNKGNFPGRFSGRQFSNSRSEMNVSTLELGDSALYLCASSWGLASTGELFFGEGSRLTVL.

The chain couples TRBV7-9 to TRBJ2-2; D uncertain. The CDR3 contains 12 residues. V lost 5 bases, J lost 7 bases, and 8 bases lay in between. Germline V gene sequence: CDR1 SEHNR, CDR2 FQNEAQ (reference sequence). The CDR3 bases are TGTGCCAGCAGCCCTGAGGTCGGGGAGCTGTTTTTT. It encodes CASSPEVGELFF. Combining the CDR3 with reference TRBV7-9 and TRBJ2-2 gives the whole variable domain DTGVSQNPRHKITKRGQNVTFRCDPISEHNRLYWYRQTLGQGPEFLTYFQNEAQLEKSRLLSDRFSAERPKGSFSTLEIQRTEQGDSAMYLCASSPEVGELFFGEGSRLTVL.

Remarks on this clone: Its ends do not fully match the called genes, so a read error is possible. DNA of the CDR3: TGTGCTAGCAGCTTAGGCCCCTGGGGACTAAACGGAAAGACCCAGTACTTC. Its translation: CASSLGPWGLNGKTQYF. This sequence joins TRBV7-7 and TRBJ2-5, with 7 bases aligning to TRBD2. The CDR3 spans 17 residues. Per germline, CDR1 SSHAT and CDR2 FNYEAQ (reference sequence).